The clone carrying this T cell receptor (beta chain) was observed a handful of times. Its antigen is as yet unknown. The entry originates in a study of CD8 T cells in ankylosing spondylitis. General study results and limits: In ankylosing spondylitis blood, a motif of 7 to 9 highly homologous TCR beta variants appeared characteristic. Certain motif variants had earlier appeared in reactive arthritis synovial fluid and blood. Significant enrichment of disease-linked clones was reportedly seen in matched ankylosing spondylitis synovial fluid.

Trimming left V 1 base short and J 8 bases short, with 18 bases between. Germline V gives CDR1 DFQATT, CDR2 SNEGSKA (reference sequence). The CDR3 has 15 amino acids. TCRdb fed the 5' RACE reads into MiXCR, producing one record per CDR3 protein. The sample includes about 800,000 distinct CDR3 sequences, roughly 10% of them seen just once. The receptor was derived from a male donor with ankylosing spondylitis. The sequenced sample consisted of blood, either unsorted or a sorted T cell fraction (not recorded which). The gene calls are TRBV20-1 and TRBJ2-1, with no clear D. The CDR3: CSARGSDLFSYEQFF. DNA for the CDR3: TGCAGTGCTAGAGGTTCAGACCTTTTCTCGTATGAGCAGTTCTTC.